The TCR beta chain under discussion was sequenced for a study of immune evolution from preneoplasia to lung adenocarcinoma. Libraries were prepared by immunoSEQ multiplex PCR; TCRdb keeps only in-frame clonotypes and omits some of them. The table shows several thousand clones, with 65% to 90% occurring only once. Germline CDR1 and CDR2: SNHLY and FYNNEI. The CDR3 loop spans 13 amino acids. J lost 7 bases, V lost 6 bases, and 2 bases had no gene match. Sequencing was carried out using FFPE minimally invasive lung adenocarcinoma tissue. J is TRBJ2-7 and V is TRBV2, with TRBD2 matching 14 bases. The TCR comes from a donor at least 70 years old with lung adenocarcinoma. The CDR3 coding sequence is TGTGCCAGCAGGGGACTAGCGGGAGTAGAGCAGTACTTC. As protein: CASRGLAGVEQYF.